The 18 T cell receptor beta chains in this list originate from one sample, sequenced in a study of CD8+ T cells in alopecia areata (dated by TCRdb to between 2017 and 2018). Library creation used the immunoSEQ multiplex PCR assay. RNA was extracted from all samples and reverse transcribed into cDNA, which served as template for TCR sequencing. What TCRdb holds here is the immuneACCESS table cut down to in-frame rearrangements. Part of the clones is not present; checked against another copy, under half of the missing clones reflect an unresolved V gene, and the others are unexplained. The table for this sample lists some 110,000 clones; roughly two thirds of them were counted only once. The ten largest make up around 2.8% of the sample. Sequenced input: CD4+ T cells sorted from blood. The receptors were sampled from a human donor in good health.

This chain joins TRBV4-1 and TRBJ2-5, with D hard to call. Per the germline V gene, CDR1 is MGHRA and CDR2 is YSYEKL. V was shortened by 1 base and J by 5 bases, with 8 bases between the two germline ends. The CDR3 contains 13 residues. The CDR3: CASSQGRLETQYF. The CDR3 bases are TGCGCCAGCAGCCAAGGAAGGTTGGAGACCCAGTACTTC.

The J gene is TRBJ1-1, the V gene TRBV29-1, with D perhaps matching TRBD1 (5 bases). This CDR3 is built from 13 residues. The V gene's germline CDR1 is SQVTM and CDR2 ANQGSEA. Trimming pared 6 bases from V and 5 bases from J, leaving 16 bases between. CDR3 bases: TGCAGCGTAGCGGACGGGGGGAGGACTGAAGCTTTCTTT. Protein product: CSVADGGRTEAFF.

The chain employs TRBV19 and TRBJ1-5, with TRBD1 as a possible D gene (5 bases). The CDR3 totals 13 residues. Trimming took 3 bases from V and 7 from J, leaving 10 bases between them. Germline CDR1 LNHDA, CDR2 SQIVND (reference sequence). For the CDR3, the DNA is TGTGCCAGTAGTATGGGGCTAGAGCAGCCCCAGCATTTT. It is translated as CASSMGLEQPQHF.

This chain joins TRBV14 and TRBJ2-3; TRBD1 or TRBD2 may be the D gene (5 bases each). The V end was cut by 4 bases, the J end by 2 bases, with 13 bases between. The CDR3 is 15 residues long. In germline, CDR1 is SGHDN, CDR2 FVKESK. This chain's CDR3 is CASSPGRPLTDTQYF. The CDR3 DNA follows: TGTGCCAGCAGCCCGGGACGTCCGCTCACAGATACGCAGTATTTT.

This chain links TRBV2 with TRBJ2-3; 10 nucleotides agree with TRBD2. Looked up from germline, CDR1 is SNHLY and CDR2 is FYNNEI. The CDR3 is 14 amino acids. The V segment lost 6 bases and the J segment 5 bases; nucleotides outside the gene matches: 5. CDR3: CASRAGLALDTQYF. CDR3 DNA: TGTGCCAGCAGGGCGGGACTAGCGTTAGATACGCAGTATTTT.

The chain combines TRBV29-1 with TRBJ2-5, with a tentative D call TRBD1 (7 bases). The CDR3 is 16 residues long. From germline, CDR1 is SQVTM and CDR2 ANQGSEA. Trimming left V 4 bases short and J 3 bases short, with 21 bases between. CDR3 sequence: CSVVGGTGVGKETQYF. DNA of the CDR3: TGCAGCGTTGTGGGGGGCACAGGGGTCGGGAAAGAGACCCAGTACTTC. Filled out from reference TRBV29-1 and TRBJ2-5, the complete variable domain reads SAVISQKPSRDICQRGTSLTIQCQVDSQVTMMFWYRQQPGQSLTLIATANQGSEATYESGFVIDKFPISRPNLTFSTLTVSNMSPEDSSIYLCSVVGGTGVGKETQYFGPGTRLLVL.

As regards this clone: This same CDR3 is encoded by further DNA sequences in the sample. V usage is TRBV29-1 and J usage is TRBJ1-3; D gene unclear. This CDR3 spans 11 amino acids. Germline V CDR1 and CDR2: SQVTM, ANQGSEA. Trimming cost V 6 bases and J 1 base, with 4 bases left between them. CDR3 protein: CSVESGNTIYF. The CDR3 DNA reads TGCAGCGTCGAGTCTGGAAACACCATATATTTT.

The chain has TRBV30 and TRBJ2-5, with 9 bases lining up with TRBD2. This CDR3 is built from 13 residues. The V segment lost 3 bases and the J segment 4 bases; nucleotides outside the gene matches: 3. From germline, CDR1 is GTSNPN and CDR2 SVGIG (reference sequence). The CDR3 protein is CAWRIAGVETQYF. The CDR3 nucleotides are TGTGCCTGGAGGATAGCGGGGGTAGAGACCCAGTACTTC.

CDR3 nucleotides: TGCAGCGTCTCCGGGGGGGCAAACACCATATATTTT. It encodes CSVSGGANTIYF. V gene TRBV29-1 combines with J gene TRBJ1-3; TRBD1 might be the D (6 bases). The ends were cut back, 6 bases at V and 6 bases at J, with 12 bases in the middle. CDR3 length: 12 amino acids. Germline CDR1 and CDR2: SQVTM and ANQGSEA.

This clone showed up just a few times. V gene TRBV29-1 combines with J gene TRBJ2-5; D is unresolved. The CDR3 is made up of 12 amino acids. V lost 7 bases to trimming and J lost 4 bases, with 13 bases between them. The germline V gene encodes CDR1 SQVTM and CDR2 ANQGSEA. CDR3 nucleotides: TGCAGCGGATCGTATAGGGCAGAGACCCAGTACTTC. This translates into CSGSYRAETQYF. Full variable domain (remainder filled in from reference TRBV29-1 and TRBJ2-5): SAVISQKPSRDICQRGTSLTIQCQVDSQVTMMFWYRQQPGQSLTLIATANQGSEATYESGFVIDKFPISRPNLTFSTLTVSNMSPEDSSIYLCSGSYRAETQYFGPGTRLLVL.

V is TRBV29-1 and J is TRBJ1-1, with TRBD1 matching over 7 bases. Germline CDR1 reads SQVTM; CDR2 reads ANQGSEA. The CDR3 loop spans 12 amino acids. Trimming cost V 7 bases and J 5 bases; bases outside gene matches: 7. The CDR3 DNA is TGCAGCGGGGGACAGAGAACAACTGAAGCTTTCTTT. Translated: CSGGQRTTEAFF.

The chain links TRBV2 to TRBJ1-4; D gene uncertain. Germline V CDR1 and CDR2: SNHLY, FYNNEI. CDR3 size: 13 residues. Deletions cut 1 base from V and 10 bases from J, with 10 bases between. The CDR3 DNA is TGTGCCAGCAGTGAAGAGGGTATCGCAAAACTGTTTTTT. This encodes CASSEEGIAKLFF.

The J gene is TRBJ1-1, the V gene TRBV4-1, with D hard to call. Germline CDR1 reads MGHRA; CDR2 reads YSYEKL. The length of the CDR3 is 13 residues. The V and J ends lost 3 bases and 6 bases respectively, with 11 bases between them. Here the CDR3 DNA reads TGCGCCAGCAGCCATATCGCCGGGCCTGAAGCTTTCTTT. Protein: CASSHIAGPEAFF.

V usage is TRBV28 and J usage is TRBJ1-6; possibly TRBD1 for D (5 bases). From germline, CDR1 is MDHEN and CDR2 SYDVKM. This CDR3 region has 12 residues. V was pared by 8 bases and J by 6 bases, with 8 bases between. For the CDR3, the DNA is TGTGCCAGCCTAGGGGTTAATTCACCCCTCCACTTT. Its protein product is CASLGVNSPLHF.

The J gene is TRBJ1-2, the V gene TRBV6-6; maybe TRBD1 (5 bases). The germline V and J ends were trimmed by 2 bases and 5 bases, with 18 bases remaining between them. Germline values: CDR1 MNHNY, CDR2 SVGAGI (reference sequence). This CDR3 contains 16 residues. CDR3 in amino acids: CASSYVGTTSEYGYTF. The CDR3 coding sequence is TGTGCCAGCAGTTACGTCGGGACCACAAGCGAATATGGCTACACCTTC.

The chain carries TRBV6-1 and TRBJ1-1, with D perhaps TRBD1 (6 bases). Trimming removed 8 bases from V and 2 bases from J, with 12 bases in between. The CDR3 length is 13 residues. Looked up from germline, CDR1 is MNHNS and CDR2 is SASEGT. The CDR3 DNA reads TGTGCCAGCCAGTCGACAGGAAACACTGAAGCTTTCTTT. The encoded protein is CASQSTGNTEAFF.

The chain links TRBV23-1 to TRBJ1-3, with D hard to call. TRBV23-1 belongs to the ORF category, with a function that is uncertain. This CDR3 comprises 15 residues. The V end was cut by 4 bases, the J end by 4 bases, with 14 bases between. CDR3: CASSPVPRPGNTIYF. The CDR3 DNA is TGCGCCAGCAGTCCAGTACCTAGACCCGGAAACACCATATATTTT.

In its sample, this clone was seen a few times. The rearrangement links TRBV5-6 to TRBJ1-2, with D perhaps matching TRBD1 (5 bases). The CDR3 runs 15 residues. Germline CDR1 is SGHDT and CDR2 is YYEEEE. V was pared by 3 bases and J by 5 bases, with 17 bases between. This CDR3 reads CASSSETDNRYGYTF. CDR3 nucleotides: TGTGCCAGCAGCTCTGAAACGGACAACAGATATGGCTACACCTTC.